This T cell receptor beta chain stems from a study of T-cell memory formation after mild COVID-19. Constant-segment primers were used for 5'RACE, and the resulting TCR alpha and TCR beta cDNA libraries carried sample barcodes and UMIs. TCRdb fed the 5' RACE reads into MiXCR, producing one record per CDR3 protein. This sample has 200,000 or so distinct CDR3 sequences, with around 17% found just once. This CDR3 region has 16 residues. The ends were cut back, 0 bases at V and 0 bases at J, with 7 bases in the middle. In germline, CDR1 is SGHRS, CDR2 YFSETQ. General study results and limits: Pre-infection memory harbored some responding clones, suggesting cross-reactive memory joined. Among CD4+ contracting clones, most were CM and EM, and CD8+ ones EMRA. There was a balanced CD4/CD8 profile in clones contracting day 15 to 85, and later expanders leaned CD4+.

At least ten counts were recorded for this clonotype. The target antigen is unknown. This TCR derives from an adult woman who had mild COVID-19 (a few samples of this study predate the infection). Cell type and time point are not known. The source material was PBMCs or a T cell subset sorted from them (not recorded which). This chain links TRBV5-1 with TRBJ2-6, with D hard to call. The CDR3 DNA is TGCGCCAGCAGCTTGGAGCCTGGCTCTGGGGCCAACGTCCTGACTTTC. Encoded protein: CASSLEPGSGANVLTF.